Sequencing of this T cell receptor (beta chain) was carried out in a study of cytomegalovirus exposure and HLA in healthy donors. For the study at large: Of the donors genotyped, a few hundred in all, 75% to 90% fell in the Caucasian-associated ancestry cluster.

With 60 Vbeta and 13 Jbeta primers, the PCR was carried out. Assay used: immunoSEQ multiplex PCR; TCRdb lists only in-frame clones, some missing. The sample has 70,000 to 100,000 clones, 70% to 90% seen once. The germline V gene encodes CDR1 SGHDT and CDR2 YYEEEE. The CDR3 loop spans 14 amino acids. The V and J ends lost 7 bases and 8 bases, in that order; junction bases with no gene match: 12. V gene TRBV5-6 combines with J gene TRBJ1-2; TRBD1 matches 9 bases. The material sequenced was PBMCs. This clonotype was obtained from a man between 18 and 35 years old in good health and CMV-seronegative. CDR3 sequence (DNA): TGTGCCAGCCAGCTTGGGACAGGGAAAGAAGGCTACACCTTC. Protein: CASQLGTGKEGYTF.